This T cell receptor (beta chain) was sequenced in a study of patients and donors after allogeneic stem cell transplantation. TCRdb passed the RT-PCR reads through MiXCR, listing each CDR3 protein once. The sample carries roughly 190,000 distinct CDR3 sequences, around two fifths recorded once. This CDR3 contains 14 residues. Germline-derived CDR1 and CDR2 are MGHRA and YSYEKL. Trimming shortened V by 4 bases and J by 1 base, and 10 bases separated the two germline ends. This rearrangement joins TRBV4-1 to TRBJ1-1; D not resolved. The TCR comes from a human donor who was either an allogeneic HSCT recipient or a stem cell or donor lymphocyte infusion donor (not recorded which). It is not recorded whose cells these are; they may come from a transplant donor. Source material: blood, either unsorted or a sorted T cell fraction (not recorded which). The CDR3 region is CASSRRSPNTEAFF. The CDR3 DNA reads TGCGCCAGCAGCCGGCGGTCCCCGAACACTGAAGCTTTCTTT.